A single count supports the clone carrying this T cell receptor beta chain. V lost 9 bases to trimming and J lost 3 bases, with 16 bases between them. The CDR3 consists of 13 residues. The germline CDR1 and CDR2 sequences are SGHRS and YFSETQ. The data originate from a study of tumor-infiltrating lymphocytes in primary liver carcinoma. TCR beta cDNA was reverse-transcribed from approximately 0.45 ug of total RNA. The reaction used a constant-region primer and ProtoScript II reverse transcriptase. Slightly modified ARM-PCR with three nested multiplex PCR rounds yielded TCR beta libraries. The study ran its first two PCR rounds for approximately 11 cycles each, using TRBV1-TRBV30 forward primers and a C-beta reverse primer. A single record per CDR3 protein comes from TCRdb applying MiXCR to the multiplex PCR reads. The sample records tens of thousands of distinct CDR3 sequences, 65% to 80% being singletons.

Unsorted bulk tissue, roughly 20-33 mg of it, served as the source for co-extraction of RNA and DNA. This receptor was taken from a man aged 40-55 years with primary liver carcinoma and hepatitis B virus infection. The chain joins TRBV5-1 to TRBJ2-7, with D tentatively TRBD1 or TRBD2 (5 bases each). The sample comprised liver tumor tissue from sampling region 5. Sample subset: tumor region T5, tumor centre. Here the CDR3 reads CAMRSGGGYEQYF. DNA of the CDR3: TGCGCCATGAGAAGTGGGGGTGGCTACGAGCAGTACTTC.